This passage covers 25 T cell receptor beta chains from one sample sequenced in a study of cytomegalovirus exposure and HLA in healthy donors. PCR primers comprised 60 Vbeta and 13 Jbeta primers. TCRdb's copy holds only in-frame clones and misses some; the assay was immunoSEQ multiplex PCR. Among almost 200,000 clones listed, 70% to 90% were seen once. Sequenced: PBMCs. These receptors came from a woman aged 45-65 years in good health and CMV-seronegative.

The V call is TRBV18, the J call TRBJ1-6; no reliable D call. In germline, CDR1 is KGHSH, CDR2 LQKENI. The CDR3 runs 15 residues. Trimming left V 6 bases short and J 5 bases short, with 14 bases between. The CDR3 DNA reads TGTGCCAGCTCCCTCTTCGACAAGGATAATTCACCCCTCCACTTT. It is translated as CASSLFDKDNSPLHF.

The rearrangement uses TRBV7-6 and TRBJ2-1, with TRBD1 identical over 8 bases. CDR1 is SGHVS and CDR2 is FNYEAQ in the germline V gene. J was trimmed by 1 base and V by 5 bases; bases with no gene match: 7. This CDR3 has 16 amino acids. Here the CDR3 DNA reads TGTGCCAGCAGCCCATGGACAGGGCCGTCCTACAATGAGCAGTTCTTC. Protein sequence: CASSPWTGPSYNEQFF.

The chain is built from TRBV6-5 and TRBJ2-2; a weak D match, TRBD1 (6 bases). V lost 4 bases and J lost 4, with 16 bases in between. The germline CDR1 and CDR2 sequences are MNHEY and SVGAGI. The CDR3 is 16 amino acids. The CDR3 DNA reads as TGTGCCAGCAGTTTAGCAGGGGAAGGGGGCACCGGGGAGCTGTTTTTT. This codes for CASSLAGEGGTGELFF.

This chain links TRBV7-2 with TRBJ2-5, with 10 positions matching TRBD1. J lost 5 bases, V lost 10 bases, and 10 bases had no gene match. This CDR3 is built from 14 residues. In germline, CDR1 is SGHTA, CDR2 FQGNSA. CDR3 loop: CANHRQGAGETQYF. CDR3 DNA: TGTGCCAACCATAGACAGGGGGCAGGGGAGACCCAGTACTTC. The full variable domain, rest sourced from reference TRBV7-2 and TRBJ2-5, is GAGVSQSPSNKVTEKGKDVELRCDPISGHTALYWYRQSLGQGLEFLIYFQGNSAPDKSGLPSDRFSAERTGGSVSTLTIQRTQQEDSAVYLCANHRQGAGETQYFGPGTRLLVL.

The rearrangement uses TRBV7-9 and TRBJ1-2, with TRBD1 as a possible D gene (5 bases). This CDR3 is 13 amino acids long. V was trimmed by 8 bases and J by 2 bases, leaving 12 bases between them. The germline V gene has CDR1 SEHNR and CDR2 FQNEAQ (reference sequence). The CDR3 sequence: CASATDPNYGYTF. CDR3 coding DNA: TGTGCCAGCGCGACAGACCCAAACTATGGCTACACCTTC.

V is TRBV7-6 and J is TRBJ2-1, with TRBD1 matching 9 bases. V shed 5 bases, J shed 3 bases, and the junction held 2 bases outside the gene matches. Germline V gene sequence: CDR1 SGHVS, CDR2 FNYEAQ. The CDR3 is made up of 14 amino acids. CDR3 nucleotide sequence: TGTGCCAGCAGCCCGGGACAGGGCTACAATGAGCAGTTCTTC. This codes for CASSPGQGYNEQFF.

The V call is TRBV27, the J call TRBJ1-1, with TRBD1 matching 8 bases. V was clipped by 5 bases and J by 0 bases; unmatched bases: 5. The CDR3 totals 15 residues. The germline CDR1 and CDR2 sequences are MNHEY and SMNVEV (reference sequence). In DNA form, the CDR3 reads TGTGCCAGCAGTCAAAGGACAGGGATGAACACTGAAGCTTTCTTT. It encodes CASSQRTGMNTEAFF.

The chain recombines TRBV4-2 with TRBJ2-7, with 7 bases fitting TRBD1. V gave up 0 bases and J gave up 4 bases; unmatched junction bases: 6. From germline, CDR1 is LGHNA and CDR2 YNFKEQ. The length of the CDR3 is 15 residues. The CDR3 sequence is CASSQDHRGRYEQYF. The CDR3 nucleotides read TGTGCCAGCAGCCAAGATCACAGGGGTAGGTACGAGCAGTACTTC.

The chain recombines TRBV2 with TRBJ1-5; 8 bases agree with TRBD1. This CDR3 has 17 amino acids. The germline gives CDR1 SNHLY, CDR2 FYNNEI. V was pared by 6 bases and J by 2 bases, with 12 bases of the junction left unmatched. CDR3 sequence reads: CASSEDRAMGGNQPQHF. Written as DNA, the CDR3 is TGTGCCAGCAGCGAGGACAGGGCGATGGGAGGCAATCAGCCCCAGCATTTT.

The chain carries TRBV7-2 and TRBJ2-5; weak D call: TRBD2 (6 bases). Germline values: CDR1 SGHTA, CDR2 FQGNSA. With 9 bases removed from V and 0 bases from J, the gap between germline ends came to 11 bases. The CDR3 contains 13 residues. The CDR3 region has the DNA TGTGCCAGTGGGGACTGGTACCAAGAGACCCAGTACTTC. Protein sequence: CASGDWYQETQYF. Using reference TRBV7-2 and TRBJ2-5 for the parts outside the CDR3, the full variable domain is GAGVSQSPSNKVTEKGKDVELRCDPISGHTALYWYRQSLGQGLEFLIYFQGNSAPDKSGLPSDRFSAERTGGSVSTLTIQRTQQEDSAVYLCASGDWYQETQYFGPGTRLLVL.

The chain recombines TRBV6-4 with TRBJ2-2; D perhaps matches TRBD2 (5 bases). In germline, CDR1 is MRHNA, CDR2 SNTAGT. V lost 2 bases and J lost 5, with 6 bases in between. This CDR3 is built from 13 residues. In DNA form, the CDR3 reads TGTGCCAGCAGTGACAGGGAGACCGGGGAGCTGTTTTTT. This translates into CASSDRETGELFF.

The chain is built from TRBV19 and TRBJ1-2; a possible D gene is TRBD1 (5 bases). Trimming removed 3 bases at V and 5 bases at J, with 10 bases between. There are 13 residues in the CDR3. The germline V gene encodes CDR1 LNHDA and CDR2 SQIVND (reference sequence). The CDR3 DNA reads TGTGCCAGTAGTATTAGACAGTCTTATGGCTACACCTTC. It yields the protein CASSIRQSYGYTF.

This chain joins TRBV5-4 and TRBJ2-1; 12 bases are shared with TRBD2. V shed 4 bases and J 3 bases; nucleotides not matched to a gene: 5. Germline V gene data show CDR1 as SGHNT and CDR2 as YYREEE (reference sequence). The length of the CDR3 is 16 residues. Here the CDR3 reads CASSEGLAGFYNEQFF. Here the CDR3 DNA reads TGTGCCAGCAGCGAAGGACTAGCGGGGTTCTACAATGAGCAGTTCTTC.

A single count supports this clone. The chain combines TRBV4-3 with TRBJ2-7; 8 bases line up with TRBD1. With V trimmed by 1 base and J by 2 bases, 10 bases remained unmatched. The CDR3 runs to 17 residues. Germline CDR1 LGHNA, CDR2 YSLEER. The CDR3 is CASSQGGGAGGTYEQYF. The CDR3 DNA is TGCGCCAGCAGCCAAGGGGGCGGGGCAGGGGGCACCTACGAGCAGTACTTC.

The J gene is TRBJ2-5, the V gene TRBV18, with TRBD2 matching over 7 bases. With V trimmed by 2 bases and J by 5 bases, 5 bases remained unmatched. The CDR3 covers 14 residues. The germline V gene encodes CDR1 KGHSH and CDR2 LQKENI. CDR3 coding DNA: TGTGCCAGCTCACCAGAGACTAGCATGGAGACCCAGTACTTC. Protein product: CASSPETSMETQYF.

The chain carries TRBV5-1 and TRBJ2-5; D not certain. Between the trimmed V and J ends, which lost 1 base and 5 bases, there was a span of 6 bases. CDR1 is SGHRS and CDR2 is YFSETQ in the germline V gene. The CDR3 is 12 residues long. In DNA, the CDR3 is TGCGCCAGCAGCTTGTATCGTGAGACCCAGTACTTC. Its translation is CASSLYRETQYF. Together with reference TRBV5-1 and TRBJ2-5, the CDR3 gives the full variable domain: KAGVTQTPRYLIKTRGQQVTLSCSPISGHRSVSWYQQTPGQGLQFLFEYFSETQRNKGNFPGRFSGRQFSNSRSEMNVSTLELGDSALYLCASSLYRETQYFGPGTRLLVL.

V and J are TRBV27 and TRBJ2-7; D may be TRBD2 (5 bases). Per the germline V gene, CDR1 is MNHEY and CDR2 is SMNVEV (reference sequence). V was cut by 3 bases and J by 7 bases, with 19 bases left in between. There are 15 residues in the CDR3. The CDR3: CASSFTGSYGEEQYF. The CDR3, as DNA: TGTGCCAGCAGTTTTACCGGGTCGTACGGGGAGGAGCAGTACTTC.

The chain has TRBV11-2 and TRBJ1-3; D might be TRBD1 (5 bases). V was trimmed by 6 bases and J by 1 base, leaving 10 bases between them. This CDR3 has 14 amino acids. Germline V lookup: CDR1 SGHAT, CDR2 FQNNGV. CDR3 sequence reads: CASSPGRSGNTIYF. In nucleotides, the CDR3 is TGTGCCAGCAGTCCAGGGCGTTCTGGAAACACCATATATTTT. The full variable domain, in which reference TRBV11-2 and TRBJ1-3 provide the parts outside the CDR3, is EAGVAQSPRYKIIEKRQSVAFWCNPISGHATLYWYQQILGQGPKLLIQFQNNGVVDDSQLPKDRFSAERLKGVDSTLKIQPAKLEDSAVYLCASSPGRSGNTIYFGEGSWLTVV.

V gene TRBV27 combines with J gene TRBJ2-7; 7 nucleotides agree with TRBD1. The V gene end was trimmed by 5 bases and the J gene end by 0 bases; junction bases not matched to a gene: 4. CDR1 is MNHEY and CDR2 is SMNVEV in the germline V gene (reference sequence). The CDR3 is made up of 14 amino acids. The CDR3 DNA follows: TGTGCCAGCAGTCGGGGACAGTTCTCCTACGAGCAGTACTTC. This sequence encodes CASSRGQFSYEQYF.

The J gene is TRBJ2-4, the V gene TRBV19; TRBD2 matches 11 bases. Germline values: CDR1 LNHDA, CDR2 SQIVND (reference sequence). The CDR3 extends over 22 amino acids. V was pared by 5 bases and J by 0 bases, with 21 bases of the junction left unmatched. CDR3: CASSVGLAGLRRSILAKNIQYF. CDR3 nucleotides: TGTGCCAGTAGTGTCGGACTAGCGGGCCTAAGGAGGTCAATACTAGCCAAAAACATTCAGTACTTC.

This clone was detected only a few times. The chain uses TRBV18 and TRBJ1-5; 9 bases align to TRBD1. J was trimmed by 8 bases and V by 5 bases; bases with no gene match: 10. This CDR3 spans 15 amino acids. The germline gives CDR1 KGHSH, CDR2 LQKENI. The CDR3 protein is CASSSDRGKLEPQHF. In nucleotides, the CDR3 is TGTGCCAGCTCATCCGACAGGGGGAAGTTGGAGCCCCAGCATTTT.

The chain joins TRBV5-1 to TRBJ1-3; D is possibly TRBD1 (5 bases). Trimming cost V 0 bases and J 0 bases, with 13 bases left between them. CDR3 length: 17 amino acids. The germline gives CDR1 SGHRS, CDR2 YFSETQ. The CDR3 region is CASSLAGGVISGNTIYF. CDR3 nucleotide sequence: TGCGCCAGCAGCTTGGCCGGGGGAGTGATCTCTGGAAACACCATATATTTT.

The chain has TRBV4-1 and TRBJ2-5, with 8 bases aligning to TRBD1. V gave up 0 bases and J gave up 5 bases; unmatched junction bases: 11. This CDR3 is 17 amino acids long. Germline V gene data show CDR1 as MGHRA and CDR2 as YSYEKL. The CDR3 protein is CASSQDLRAGGKETQYF. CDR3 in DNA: TGCGCCAGCAGCCAAGATCTTCGAGCAGGGGGCAAGGAGACCCAGTACTTC.

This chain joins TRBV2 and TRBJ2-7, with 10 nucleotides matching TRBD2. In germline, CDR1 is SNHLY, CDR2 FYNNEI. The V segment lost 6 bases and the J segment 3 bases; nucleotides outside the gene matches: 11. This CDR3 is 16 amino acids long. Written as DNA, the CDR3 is TGTGCCAGCAGGGCAACGAGCGGGAGGGCCCTCTACGAGCAGTACTTC. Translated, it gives CASRATSGRALYEQYF.

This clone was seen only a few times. CDR3 sequence (DNA): TGTGCCAGCAGCTTAGCGGGACTAGCGGGAGAGGAGCAGTACTTC. Translating it yields CASSLAGLAGEEQYF. The chain joins TRBV7-6 to TRBJ2-7; 14 bases align to TRBD2. The V and J ends lost 0 bases and 7 bases, in that order; junction bases with no gene match: 2. The CDR3 totals 15 residues. Germline V gives CDR1 SGHVS, CDR2 FNYEAQ.